A selection of T cell receptor beta chains follows, all from one sample in a study of response to subunit inactivated influenza vaccine. TCRdb analysed the RT-PCR reads with MiXCR anew, one entry per CDR3 protein. The sample gives approximately 730,000 distinct CDR3 sequences, about 15% of which show up once; 6% to 8% is in the top ten. The sample in question was PBMCs from blood, obtained approximately 15 days before vaccination. All receptors come from a man aged 50 to 60 who received an inactivated influenza vaccine. The CDR3 runs from the conserved cysteine through the conserved F or W. A D gene is named only where the DNA matches it firmly. Clone size, where shown, is once, few, many, or a class for clones that have expanded.

V,D,J,size,CDR3,DNA
TRBV12-3/TRBV12-4,-,TRBJ1-2,-,CASRRQNYGYTF,TGTGCCAGCAGGAGGCAAAACTATGGCTACACCTTC
TRBV7-9,TRBD2,TRBJ2-7,few,CASSKSGSSSYEQYF,TGTGCCAGCAGCAAAAGCGGGAGTTCCTCCTACGAGCAGTACTTC
TRBV11-2,-,TRBJ2-5,-,CASSRTEQETQYF,TGTGCCAGCAGCCGGACGGAACAAGAGACCCAGTACTTC
TRBV7-6,-,TRBJ2-3,-,CASSLMSWGDTDTQYF,TGTGCCAGCAGCTTAATGTCCTGGGGGGACACAGATACGCAGTATTTT
TRBV3-1,-,TRBJ2-2,-,CASSQDNWNTGELFF,TGTGCCAGCAGCCAAGACAACTGGAACACCGGGGAGCTGTTTTTT
TRBV12-3/TRBV12-4,-,TRBJ2-7,-,CASSFRLPDKSSYEQYF,TGTGCCAGCAGTTTTAGGCTTCCGGACAAGAGCTCCTACGAGCAGTACTTC
TRBV7-9,-,TRBJ2-2,-,CASRDSGTGELFF,TGTGCCAGTCGAGACAGTGGGACCGGGGAGCTGTTTTTT
TRBV11-2,-,TRBJ2-1,many,CASSYSGGGEQFF,TGTGCCAGCAGCTATAGTGGCGGAGGGGAGCAGTTCTTC
TRBV6-2/TRBV6-3,-,TRBJ2-3,-,CASSYVGATTDTQYF,TGTGCCAGCAGTTATGTCGGGGCTACCACAGATACGCAGTATTTT
TRBV5-1,-,TRBJ2-5,few,CASSLDRAGQETQYF,TGCGCCAGCAGCTTGGATCGGGCGGGTCAAGAGACCCAGTACTTC
TRBV5-1,-,TRBJ2-7,few,CASSLGDGSSYEQYF,TGCGCCAGCAGTTTAGGGGACGGAAGCTCCTACGAGCAGTACTTC
TRBV10-3,-,TRBJ1-3,many,CAIRTRENTIYF,TGTGCCATCAGGACGAGAGAAAACACCATATATTTT
TRBV12-3/TRBV12-4,-,TRBJ1-1,-,CASSLTPTLTGNTEAFF,TGTGCCAGCAGTTTAACACCCACCCTGACGGGGAACACTGAAGCTTTCTTT
TRBV5-4,-,TRBJ2-2,many,CASSLGRVNTGELFF,TGTGCCAGCAGCTTGGGCAGGGTGAACACCGGGGAGCTGTTTTTT
TRBV12-3/TRBV12-4,TRBD2,TRBJ2-3,many,CASSLSGGTDTQYF,TGTGCCAGCAGTTTGTCGGGAGGGACAGATACGCAGTATTTT
TRBV29-1,TRBD2,TRBJ2-5,many,CSVDSSGGQETQYF,TGCAGCGTTGACAGTAGCGGGGGTCAAGAGACCCAGTACTTC
TRBV7-2,TRBD2,TRBJ2-1,many,CASSNFPTSGGYNEQFF,TGTGCCAGCAGCAACTTCCCGACTAGCGGGGGGTACAATGAGCAGTTCTTC
TRBV12-3/TRBV12-4,-,TRBJ2-2,many,CASTPYGELFF,TGTGCCAGCACCCCCTACGGGGAGCTGTTTTTT
TRBV20-1,-,TRBJ2-6,few,CSARGSSSYSGANVLTF,TGCAGTGCTAGAGGTTCTTCGTCCTACTCTGGGGCCAACGTCCTGACTTTC
TRBV20-1,-,TRBJ1-2,few,CSASKGANYGYTF,TGCAGTGCTAGTAAAGGGGCTAACTATGGCTACACCTTC
TRBV20-1,-,TRBJ1-1,few,CSARDLTGEAFF,TGCAGTGCTAGAGATCTTACCGGTGAAGCTTTCTTT
TRBV7-9,-,TRBJ2-3,-,CASINSGMSTDTQYF,TGTGCCAGCATTAATAGCGGCATGAGCACAGATACGCAGTATTTT
TRBV10-2,TRBD1,TRBJ1-2,few,CASSDPGQGAREGYTF,TGCGCCAGCAGTGACCCGGGACAGGGGGCCCGGGAGGGCTACACCTTC
TRBV12-3/TRBV12-4,-,TRBJ1-5,-,CASSLGSPSNQPQHF,TGTGCCAGCAGTTTAGGGAGTCCCAGCAATCAGCCCCAGCATTTT
TRBV11-3,-,TRBJ2-1,-,CASSLGPGTTPNNEQFF,TGTGCCAGCAGCTTAGGCCCAGGGACCACCCCGAACAATGAGCAGTTCTTC